These 5 T cell receptor beta chains came from one sample sequenced in a study of CD8+ T cells in alopecia areata. In each case, RNA was isolated and then reverse transcribed into cDNA as the sequencing template. Assay used: immunoSEQ multiplex PCR; TCRdb lists only in-frame clones, some missing. This sample has 200,000 to 300,000 clones, each found more than once. Cutaneous lymph nodes were pooled and cells sorted by CD4, CD8alpha, NKG2D, NKG2ACE and more. The sequenced sample consisted of CD4+ T cells sorted from a lymph node. The source is a C3H/HeJ mouse with alopecia areata. This mouse strain has H2-k as its MHC haplotype.

This clone has just a few counts. Any gene name here is a mouse gene name. The read is 3 residues too short to cover the CDR3 end, so that end is filled in from the germline J gene. This rearrangement joins TRBV13-3 to TRBJ1-6; D gene ambiguous. TRBJ1-6 is an ORF for which the function is uncertain. Trimming cost V 1 base and J 1 base, with 9 bases left between them. In germline, CDR1 is NNHDY, CDR2 SYVADS. The CDR3 sequence is 16 residues long. The CDR3 sequence: CASSDLTKSYNSPLYF. The covered CDR3 bases are TGTGCCAGCAGTGATCTAACAAAGTCCTATAATTCGCCC.

This clone was detected a few times. These gene names are mouse names. The CDR3 extends 4 residues past the end of the read, so its final part is completed from the germline J gene. The chain carries TRBV13-1 and TRBJ2-3; 8 bases align to TRBD2. The CDR3 runs 15 residues. The germline V gene encodes CDR1 NSHNY and CDR2 SYGAGN. V gave up 0 bases and J gave up 4 bases; unmatched junction bases: 4. CDR3 bases read: TGTGCCAGCAGTGATGGGGGGGGGCGCACAGAA. Its translation: CASSDGGGRTE. The entire CDR3 reads CASSDGGGRTETLYF.

As concerns this clone: Genes and germline come from the mouse. The read stops 3 residues short of the end of the CDR3; the missing end is completed from the germline J gene. The chain combines TRBV13-1 with TRBJ1-6, with 7 bases matching TRBD1. TRBJ1-6 is an ORF, with its function uncertain. This CDR3 spans 14 amino acids. V shed 4 bases, J shed 8 bases, and the junction held 6 bases outside the gene matches. CDR1 and CDR2 from the germline V gene are NSHNY and SYGAGN. CDR3 region: CASSPRGLDSPLYF. The CDR3 DNA, read in part, is TGTGCCAGCAGTCCCAGGGGGTTAGATTCGCCC.

About this clone itself: This may be a read error, as it is one base from a much larger clone. Gene names denote mouse genes. The CDR3 extends 4 residues past the end of the read, so its final part is completed from the germline J gene. The J gene is TRBJ1-2, the V gene TRBV31; possible D gene TRBD1, 5 bases. The CDR3 loop spans 13 amino acids. V lost 1 base and J lost 0, with 6 bases in between. Germline values: CDR1 GKSSPN, CDR2 SITVG. CDR3 protein: CAWSRTSNSDYTF. CDR3 bases read: TGTGCCTGGAGTCGGACATCAAACTCC.

As concerns this clone: Gene names are the mouse ones. The read terminates 4 residues before the CDR3 end, so the remaining end is supplied by the germline J gene. This chain uses TRBV31 with TRBJ2-5; possible D gene TRBD2, 7 bases. The CDR3 consists of 13 residues. Per germline, CDR1 GKSSPN and CDR2 SITVG. The CDR3 bases that were read are TGTGCCTGGAGTCTGAGGGGGGGAGAC. Amino acids: CAWSLRGGD. The complete CDR3 reads CAWSLRGGDTQYF.